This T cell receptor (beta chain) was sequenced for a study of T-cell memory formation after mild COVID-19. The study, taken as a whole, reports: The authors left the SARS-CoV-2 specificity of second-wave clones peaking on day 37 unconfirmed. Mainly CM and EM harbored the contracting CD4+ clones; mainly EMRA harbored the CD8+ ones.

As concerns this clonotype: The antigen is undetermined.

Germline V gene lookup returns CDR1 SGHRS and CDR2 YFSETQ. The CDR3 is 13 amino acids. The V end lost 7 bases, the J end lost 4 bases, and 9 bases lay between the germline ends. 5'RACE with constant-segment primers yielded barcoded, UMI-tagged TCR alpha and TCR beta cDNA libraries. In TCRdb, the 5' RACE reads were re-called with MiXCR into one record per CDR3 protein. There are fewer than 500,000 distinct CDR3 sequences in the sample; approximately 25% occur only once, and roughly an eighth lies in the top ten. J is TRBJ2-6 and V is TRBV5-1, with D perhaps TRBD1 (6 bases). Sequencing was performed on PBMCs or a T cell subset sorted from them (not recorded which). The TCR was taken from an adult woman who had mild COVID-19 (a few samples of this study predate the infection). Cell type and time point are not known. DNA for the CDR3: TGCGCCAGCCGGGACATGGGGGCCAACGTCCTGACTTTC. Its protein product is CASRDMGANVLTF.